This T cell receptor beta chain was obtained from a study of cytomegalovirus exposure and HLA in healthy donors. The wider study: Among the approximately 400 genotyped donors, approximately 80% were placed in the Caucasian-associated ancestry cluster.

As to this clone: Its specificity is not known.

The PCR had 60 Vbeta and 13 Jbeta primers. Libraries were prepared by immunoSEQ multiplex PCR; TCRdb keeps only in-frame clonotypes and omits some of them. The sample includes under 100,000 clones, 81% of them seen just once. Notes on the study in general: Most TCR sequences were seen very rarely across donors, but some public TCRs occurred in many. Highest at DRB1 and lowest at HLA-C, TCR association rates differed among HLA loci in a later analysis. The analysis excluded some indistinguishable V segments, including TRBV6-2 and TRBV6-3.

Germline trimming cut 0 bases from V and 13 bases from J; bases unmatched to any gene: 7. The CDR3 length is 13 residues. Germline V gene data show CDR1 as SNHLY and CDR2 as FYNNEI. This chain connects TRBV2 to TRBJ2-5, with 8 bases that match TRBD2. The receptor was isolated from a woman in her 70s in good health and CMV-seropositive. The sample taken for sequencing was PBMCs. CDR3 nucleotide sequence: TGTGCCAGCAGTGAAGCTAGCGGGGCCCCCCGGTACTTC. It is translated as CASSEASGAPRYF.